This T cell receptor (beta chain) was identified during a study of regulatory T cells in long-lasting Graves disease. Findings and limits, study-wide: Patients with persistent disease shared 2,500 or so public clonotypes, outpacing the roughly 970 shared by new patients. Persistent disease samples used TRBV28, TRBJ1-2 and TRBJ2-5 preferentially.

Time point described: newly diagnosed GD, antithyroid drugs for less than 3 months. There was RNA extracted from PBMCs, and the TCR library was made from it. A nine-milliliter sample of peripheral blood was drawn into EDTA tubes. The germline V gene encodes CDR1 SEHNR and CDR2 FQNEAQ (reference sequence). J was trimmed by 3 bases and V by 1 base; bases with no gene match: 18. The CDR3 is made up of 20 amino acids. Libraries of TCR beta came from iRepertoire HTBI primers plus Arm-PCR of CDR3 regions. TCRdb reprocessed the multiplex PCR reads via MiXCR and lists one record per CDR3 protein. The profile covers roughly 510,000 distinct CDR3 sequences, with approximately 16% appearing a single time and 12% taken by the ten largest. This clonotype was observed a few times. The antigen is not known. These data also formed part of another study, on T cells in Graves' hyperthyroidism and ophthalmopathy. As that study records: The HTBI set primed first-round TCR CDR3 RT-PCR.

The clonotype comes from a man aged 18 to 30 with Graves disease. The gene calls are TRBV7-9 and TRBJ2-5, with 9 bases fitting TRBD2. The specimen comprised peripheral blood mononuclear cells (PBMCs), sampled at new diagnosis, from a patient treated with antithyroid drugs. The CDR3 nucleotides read TGTGCCAGCAGCTTAGGCCGCCCAATGACTAGCGGCGGCGCGGAAGAGACCCAGTACTTC. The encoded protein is CASSLGRPMTSGGAEETQYF.